This T cell receptor (beta chain) comes out of a study of CD8+CD57+ T cells in acquired aplastic anemia. Findings and caveats of the study: CD8+ Simpson's diversity showed no significant patient-control difference.

TCR beta VDJ and CDR3 profiling used genomic DNA as template. A single record per CDR3 protein comes from TCRdb applying MiXCR to the reads. This table holds over 150,000 distinct CDR3 sequences, roughly 49% found once. For sequencing, patients were chosen who had shown expansion of CD8+CD57+ cells by flow cytometry. As concerns this clonotype: The antigen is undetermined.

Germline CDR1 reads DFQATT; CDR2 reads SNEGSKA (reference sequence). V was shortened by 3 bases and J by 6 bases, with 14 bases between the two germline ends. The CDR3 contains 14 residues. The sequencing sample was made of sorted CD4+, CD8+, or CD8+CD57+ T cells (not recorded which) from PBMCs. This sequence was found in a human donor with aplastic anemia. The chain links TRBV20-1 to TRBJ2-2; weak D call: TRBD2 (6 bases). CDR3 in amino acids: CSASLTGSPGELFF. CDR3 nucleotides: TGCAGTGCTAGCCTTACCGGGAGCCCCGGGGAGCTGTTTTTT.